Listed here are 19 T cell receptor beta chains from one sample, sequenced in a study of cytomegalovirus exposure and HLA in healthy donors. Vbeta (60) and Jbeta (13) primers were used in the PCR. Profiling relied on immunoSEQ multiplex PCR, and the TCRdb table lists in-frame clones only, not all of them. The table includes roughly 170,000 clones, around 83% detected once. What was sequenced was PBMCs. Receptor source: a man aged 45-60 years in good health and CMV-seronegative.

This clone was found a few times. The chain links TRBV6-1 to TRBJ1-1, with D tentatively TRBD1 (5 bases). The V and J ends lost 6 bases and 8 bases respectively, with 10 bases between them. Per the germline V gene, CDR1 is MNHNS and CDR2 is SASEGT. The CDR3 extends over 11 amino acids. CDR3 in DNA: TGTGCCAGCAGGGAGGGACGAGAAGCTTTCTTT. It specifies CASREGREAFF.

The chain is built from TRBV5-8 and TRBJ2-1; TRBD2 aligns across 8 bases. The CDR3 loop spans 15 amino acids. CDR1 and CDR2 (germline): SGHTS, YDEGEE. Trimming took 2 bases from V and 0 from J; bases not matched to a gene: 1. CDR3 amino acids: CASSFRGGSYNEQFF. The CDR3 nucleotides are TGTGCCAGCAGCTTCCGGGGGGGCTCCTACAATGAGCAGTTCTTC.

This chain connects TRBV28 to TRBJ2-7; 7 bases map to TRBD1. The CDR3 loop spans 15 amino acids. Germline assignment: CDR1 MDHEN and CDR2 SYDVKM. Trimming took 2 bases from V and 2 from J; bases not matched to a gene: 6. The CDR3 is CASSLPVTGTYEQYF. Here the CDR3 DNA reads TGTGCCAGCAGTTTACCCGTGACAGGGACCTACGAGCAGTACTTC.

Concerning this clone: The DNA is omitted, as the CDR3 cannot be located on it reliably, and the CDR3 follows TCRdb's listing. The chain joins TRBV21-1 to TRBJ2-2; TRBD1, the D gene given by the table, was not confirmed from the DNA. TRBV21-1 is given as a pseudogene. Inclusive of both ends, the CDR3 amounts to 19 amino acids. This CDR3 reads CASSKVVGQGATGTGELFF.

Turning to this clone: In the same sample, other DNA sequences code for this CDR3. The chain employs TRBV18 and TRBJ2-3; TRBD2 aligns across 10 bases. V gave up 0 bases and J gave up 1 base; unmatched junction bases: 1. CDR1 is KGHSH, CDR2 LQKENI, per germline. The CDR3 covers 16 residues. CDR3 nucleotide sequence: TGTGCCAGCTCACCACCAGGACTAGCGGGCACAGATACGCAGTATTTT. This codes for CASSPPGLAGTDTQYF.

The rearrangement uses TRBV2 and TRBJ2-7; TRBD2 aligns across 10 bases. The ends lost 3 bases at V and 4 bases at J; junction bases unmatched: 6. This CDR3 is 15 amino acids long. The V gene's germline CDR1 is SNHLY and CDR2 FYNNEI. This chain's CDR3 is CASSDHPSGGYEQYF. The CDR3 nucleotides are TGTGCCAGCAGTGACCACCCTAGCGGGGGTTACGAGCAGTACTTC.

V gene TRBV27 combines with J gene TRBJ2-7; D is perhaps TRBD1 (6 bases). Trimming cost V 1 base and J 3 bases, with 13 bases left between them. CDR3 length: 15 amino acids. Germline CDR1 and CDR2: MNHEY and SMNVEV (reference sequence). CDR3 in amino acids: CASSLFRGHLYEQYF. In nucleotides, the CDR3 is TGTGCCAGCAGTTTATTCAGGGGCCACCTCTACGAGCAGTACTTC.

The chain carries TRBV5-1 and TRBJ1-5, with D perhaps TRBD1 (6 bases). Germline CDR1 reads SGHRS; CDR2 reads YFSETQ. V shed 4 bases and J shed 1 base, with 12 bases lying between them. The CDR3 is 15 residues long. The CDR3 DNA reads TGCGCCAGCAGCCCGGGAGGGACAAGCAATCAGCCCCAGCATTTT. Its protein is CASSPGGTSNQPQHF.

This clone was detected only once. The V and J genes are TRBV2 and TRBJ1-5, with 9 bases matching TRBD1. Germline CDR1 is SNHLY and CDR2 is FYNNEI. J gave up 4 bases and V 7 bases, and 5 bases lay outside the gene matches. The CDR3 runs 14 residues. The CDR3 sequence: CASTRDRANQPQHF. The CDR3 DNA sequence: TGTGCCAGCACCAGGGACAGGGCTAATCAGCCCCAGCATTTT. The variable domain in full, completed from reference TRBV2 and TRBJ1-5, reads EPEVTQTPSHQVTQMGQEVILRCVPISNHLYFYWYRQILGQKVEFLVSFYNNEISEKSEIFDDQFSVERPDGSNFTLKIRSTKLEDSAMYFCASTRDRANQPQHFGDGTRLSIL.

CDR3 loop: CASSRSRTGHGGEKLFF. CDR3 DNA: TGTGCCAGCAGCCGAAGTCGGACAGGCCACGGAGGTGAAAAACTGTTTTTT. This rearrangement joins TRBV7-9 to TRBJ1-4, with TRBD1 matching 7 bases. V gave up 5 bases and J gave up 7 bases; unmatched junction bases: 16. The length of the CDR3 is 17 residues. CDR1 is SEHNR, CDR2 FQNEAQ, per germline (reference sequence).

CDR3 nucleotide sequence: TGCGCCAGCAGCCAAGGAACGGTTCAAGAGACCCAGTACTTC. Its translation is CASSQGTVQETQYF. The gene calls are TRBV4-3 and TRBJ2-5, with D unclear. Trimming took off 1 base at V and 2 bases at J, with 8 bases between the two ends. The length of the CDR3 is 14 residues. Germline CDR1 and CDR2: LGHNA and YSLEER.

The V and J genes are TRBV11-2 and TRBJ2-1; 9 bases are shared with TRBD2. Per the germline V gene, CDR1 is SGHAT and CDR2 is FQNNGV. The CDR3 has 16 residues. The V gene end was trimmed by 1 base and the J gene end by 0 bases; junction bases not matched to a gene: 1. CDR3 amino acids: CASSLVAGASYNEQFF. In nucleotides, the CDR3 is TGTGCCAGCAGCTTAGTAGCGGGAGCCTCCTACAATGAGCAGTTCTTC.

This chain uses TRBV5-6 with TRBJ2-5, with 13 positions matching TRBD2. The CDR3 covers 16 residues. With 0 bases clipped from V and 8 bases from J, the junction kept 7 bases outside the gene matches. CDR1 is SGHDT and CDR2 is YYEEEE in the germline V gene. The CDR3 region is CASSLARTSGSGTQYF. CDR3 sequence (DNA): TGTGCCAGCAGCTTGGCTAGGACTAGCGGGAGTGGAACCCAGTACTTC.

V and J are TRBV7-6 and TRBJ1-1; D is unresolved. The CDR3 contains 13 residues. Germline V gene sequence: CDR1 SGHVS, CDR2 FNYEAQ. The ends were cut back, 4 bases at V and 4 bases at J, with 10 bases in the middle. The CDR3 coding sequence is TGTGCCAGCAGCTATGAGGTGATCACTGAAGCTTTCTTT. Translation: CASSYEVITEAFF.

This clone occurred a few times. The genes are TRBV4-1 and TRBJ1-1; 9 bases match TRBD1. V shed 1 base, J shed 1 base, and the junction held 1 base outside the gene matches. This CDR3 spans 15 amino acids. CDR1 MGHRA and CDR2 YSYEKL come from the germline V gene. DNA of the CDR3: TGCGCCAGCAGCCAAGGGGACAGGGAGAACACTGAAGCTTTCTTT. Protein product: CASSQGDRENTEAFF.

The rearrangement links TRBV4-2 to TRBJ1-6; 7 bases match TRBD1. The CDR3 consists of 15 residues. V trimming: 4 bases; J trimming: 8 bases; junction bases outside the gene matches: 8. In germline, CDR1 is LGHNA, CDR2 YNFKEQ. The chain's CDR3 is CASSRTQGSDSPLHF. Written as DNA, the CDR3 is TGTGCCAGCAGCCGGACACAGGGGAGTGATTCACCCCTCCACTTT.

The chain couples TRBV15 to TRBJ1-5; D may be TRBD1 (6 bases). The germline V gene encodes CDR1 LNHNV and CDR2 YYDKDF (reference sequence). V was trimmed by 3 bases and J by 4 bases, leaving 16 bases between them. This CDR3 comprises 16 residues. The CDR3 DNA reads TGTGCCACCAGCAGCGGCTTACAGGGTAAGAATCAGCCCCAGCATTTT. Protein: CATSSGLQGKNQPQHF.

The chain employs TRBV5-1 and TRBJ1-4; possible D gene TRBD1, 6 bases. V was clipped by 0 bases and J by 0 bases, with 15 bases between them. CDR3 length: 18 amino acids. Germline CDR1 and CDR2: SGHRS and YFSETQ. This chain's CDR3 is CASSLALTGGPTNEKLFF. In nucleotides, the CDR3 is TGCGCCAGCAGCTTGGCCTTGACAGGAGGACCAACTAATGAAAAACTGTTTTTT.

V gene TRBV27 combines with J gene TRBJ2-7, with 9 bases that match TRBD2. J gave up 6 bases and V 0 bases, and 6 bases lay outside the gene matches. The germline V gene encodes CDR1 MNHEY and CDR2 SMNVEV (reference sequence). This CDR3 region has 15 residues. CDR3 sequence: CASSLSNSGRTEQYF. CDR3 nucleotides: TGTGCCAGCAGTTTATCGAATAGCGGGAGAACCGAGCAGTACTTC.